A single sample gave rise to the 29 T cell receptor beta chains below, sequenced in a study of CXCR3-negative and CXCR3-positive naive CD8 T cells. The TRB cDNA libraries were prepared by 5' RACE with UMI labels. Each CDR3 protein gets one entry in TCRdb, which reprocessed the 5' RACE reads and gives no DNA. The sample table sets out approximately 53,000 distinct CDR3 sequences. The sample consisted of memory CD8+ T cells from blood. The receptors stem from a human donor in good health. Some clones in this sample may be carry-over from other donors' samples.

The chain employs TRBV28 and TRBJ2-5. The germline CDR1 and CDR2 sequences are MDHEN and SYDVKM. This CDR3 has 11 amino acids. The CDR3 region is CASSFMETQYF. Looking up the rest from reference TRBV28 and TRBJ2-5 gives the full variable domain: DVKVTQSSRYLVKRTGEKVFLECVQDMDHENMFWYRQDPGLGLRLIYFSYDVKMKEKGDIPEGYSVSREKKERFSLILESASTNQTSMYLCASSFMETQYFGPGTRLLVL.

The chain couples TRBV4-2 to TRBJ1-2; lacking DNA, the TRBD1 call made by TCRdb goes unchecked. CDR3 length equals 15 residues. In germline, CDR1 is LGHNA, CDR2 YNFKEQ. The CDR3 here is CASSQEGEGRGGYTF.

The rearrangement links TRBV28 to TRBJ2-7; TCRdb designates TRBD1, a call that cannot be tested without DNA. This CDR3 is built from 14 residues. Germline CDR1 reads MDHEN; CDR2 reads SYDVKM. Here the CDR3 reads CASSYLTGSYEQYF.

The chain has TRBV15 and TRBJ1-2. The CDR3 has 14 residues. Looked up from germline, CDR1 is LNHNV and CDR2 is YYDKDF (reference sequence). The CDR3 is CAISSSTTSYGYTF.

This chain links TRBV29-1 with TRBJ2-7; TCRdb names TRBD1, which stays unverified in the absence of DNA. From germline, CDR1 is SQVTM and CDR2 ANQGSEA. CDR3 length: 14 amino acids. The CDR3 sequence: CSAQGAGASYEQYF.

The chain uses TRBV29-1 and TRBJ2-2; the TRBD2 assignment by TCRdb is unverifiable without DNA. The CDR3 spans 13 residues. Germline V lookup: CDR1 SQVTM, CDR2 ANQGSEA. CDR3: CSVGLPRTGELFF.

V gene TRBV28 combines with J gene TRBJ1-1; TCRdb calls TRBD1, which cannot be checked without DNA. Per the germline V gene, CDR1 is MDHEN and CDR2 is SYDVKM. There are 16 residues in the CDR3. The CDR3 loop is CASSFTQGLGNTEAFF.

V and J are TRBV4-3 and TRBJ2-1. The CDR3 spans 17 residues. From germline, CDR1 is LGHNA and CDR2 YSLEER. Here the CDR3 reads CASSQDFSGGSYNEQFF.

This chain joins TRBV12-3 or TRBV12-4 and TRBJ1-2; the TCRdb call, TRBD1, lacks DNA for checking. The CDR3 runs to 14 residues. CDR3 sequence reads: CASSFTAPPGGYTF.

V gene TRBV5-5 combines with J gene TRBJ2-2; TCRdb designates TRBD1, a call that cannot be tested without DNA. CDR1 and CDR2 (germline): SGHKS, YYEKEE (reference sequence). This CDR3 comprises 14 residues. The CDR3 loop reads CASSLTHRAGELFF.

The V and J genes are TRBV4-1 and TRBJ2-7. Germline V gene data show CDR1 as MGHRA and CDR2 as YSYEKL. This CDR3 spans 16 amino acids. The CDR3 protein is CASSQYHTDSSYEQYF.

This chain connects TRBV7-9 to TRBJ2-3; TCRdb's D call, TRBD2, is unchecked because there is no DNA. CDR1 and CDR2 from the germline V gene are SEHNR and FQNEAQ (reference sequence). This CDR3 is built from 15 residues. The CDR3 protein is CASSSTGEFTDTQYF.

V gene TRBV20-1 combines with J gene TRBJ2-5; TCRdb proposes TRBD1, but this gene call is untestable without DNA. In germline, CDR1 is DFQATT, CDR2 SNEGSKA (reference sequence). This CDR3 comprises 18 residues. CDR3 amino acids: CSARDLPHSRGPQETQYF.

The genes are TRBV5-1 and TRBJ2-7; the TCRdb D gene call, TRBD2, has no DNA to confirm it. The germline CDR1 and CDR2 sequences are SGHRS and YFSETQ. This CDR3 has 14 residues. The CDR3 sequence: CASSLEGSSYEQYF.

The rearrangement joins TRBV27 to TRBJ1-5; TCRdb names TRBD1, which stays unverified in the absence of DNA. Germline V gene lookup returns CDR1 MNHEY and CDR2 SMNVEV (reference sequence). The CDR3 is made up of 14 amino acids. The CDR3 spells CASSTRTAVKPQHF.

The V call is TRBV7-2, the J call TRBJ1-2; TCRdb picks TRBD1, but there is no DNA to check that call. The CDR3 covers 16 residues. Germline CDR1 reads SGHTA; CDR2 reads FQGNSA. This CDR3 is CASSFSSGQGILGYTF.

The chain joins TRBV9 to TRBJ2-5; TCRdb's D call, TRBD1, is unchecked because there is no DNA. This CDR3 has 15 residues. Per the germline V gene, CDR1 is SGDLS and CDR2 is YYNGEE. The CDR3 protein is CASSHGQGVQETQYF.

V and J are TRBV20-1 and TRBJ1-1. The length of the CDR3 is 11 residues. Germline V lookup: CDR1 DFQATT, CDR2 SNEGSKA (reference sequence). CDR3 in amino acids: CSARGLNLAFF.

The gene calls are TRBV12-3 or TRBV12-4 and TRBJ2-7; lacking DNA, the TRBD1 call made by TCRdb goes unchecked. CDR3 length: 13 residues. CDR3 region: CASSSRQGYEQYF.

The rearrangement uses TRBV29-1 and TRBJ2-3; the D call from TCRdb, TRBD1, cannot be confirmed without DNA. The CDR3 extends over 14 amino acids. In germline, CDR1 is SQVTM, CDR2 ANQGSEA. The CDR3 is CSVYTGLRTDTQYF.

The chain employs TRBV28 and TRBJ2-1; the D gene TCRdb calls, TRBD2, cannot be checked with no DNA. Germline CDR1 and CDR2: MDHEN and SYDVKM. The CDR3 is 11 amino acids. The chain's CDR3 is CASSELDEQFF.

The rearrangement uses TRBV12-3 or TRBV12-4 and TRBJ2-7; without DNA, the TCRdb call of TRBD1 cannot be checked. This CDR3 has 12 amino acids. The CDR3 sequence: CASSLSHYEQYF.

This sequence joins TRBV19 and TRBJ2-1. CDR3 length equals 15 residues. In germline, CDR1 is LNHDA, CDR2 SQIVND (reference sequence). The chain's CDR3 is CASSLGTRRYNEQFF.

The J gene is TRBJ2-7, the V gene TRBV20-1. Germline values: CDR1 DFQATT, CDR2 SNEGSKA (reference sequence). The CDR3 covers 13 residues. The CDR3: CSAISGTTYEQYF.

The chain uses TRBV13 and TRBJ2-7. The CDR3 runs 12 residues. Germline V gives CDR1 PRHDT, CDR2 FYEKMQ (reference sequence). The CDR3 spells CASSTHPYEQYF.

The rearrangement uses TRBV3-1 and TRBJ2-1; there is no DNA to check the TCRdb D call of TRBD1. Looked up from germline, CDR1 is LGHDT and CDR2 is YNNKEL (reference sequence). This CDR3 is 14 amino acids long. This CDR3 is CASSQDAGINEQFF.

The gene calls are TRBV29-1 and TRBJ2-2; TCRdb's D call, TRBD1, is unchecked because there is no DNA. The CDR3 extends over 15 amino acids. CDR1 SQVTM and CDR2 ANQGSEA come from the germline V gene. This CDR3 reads CSVEDTAGVTGELFF.

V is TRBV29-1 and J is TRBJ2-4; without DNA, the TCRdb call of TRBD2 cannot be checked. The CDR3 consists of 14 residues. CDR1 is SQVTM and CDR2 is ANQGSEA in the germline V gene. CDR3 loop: CSVEGREEENIQYF.

The CDR3 loop reads CSASDYRGLNTEAFF. The J gene is TRBJ1-1, the V gene TRBV20-1; TCRdb selects TRBD1, and the lack of DNA leaves this call unchecked. This CDR3 is 15 amino acids long. Germline assignment: CDR1 DFQATT and CDR2 SNEGSKA (reference sequence).